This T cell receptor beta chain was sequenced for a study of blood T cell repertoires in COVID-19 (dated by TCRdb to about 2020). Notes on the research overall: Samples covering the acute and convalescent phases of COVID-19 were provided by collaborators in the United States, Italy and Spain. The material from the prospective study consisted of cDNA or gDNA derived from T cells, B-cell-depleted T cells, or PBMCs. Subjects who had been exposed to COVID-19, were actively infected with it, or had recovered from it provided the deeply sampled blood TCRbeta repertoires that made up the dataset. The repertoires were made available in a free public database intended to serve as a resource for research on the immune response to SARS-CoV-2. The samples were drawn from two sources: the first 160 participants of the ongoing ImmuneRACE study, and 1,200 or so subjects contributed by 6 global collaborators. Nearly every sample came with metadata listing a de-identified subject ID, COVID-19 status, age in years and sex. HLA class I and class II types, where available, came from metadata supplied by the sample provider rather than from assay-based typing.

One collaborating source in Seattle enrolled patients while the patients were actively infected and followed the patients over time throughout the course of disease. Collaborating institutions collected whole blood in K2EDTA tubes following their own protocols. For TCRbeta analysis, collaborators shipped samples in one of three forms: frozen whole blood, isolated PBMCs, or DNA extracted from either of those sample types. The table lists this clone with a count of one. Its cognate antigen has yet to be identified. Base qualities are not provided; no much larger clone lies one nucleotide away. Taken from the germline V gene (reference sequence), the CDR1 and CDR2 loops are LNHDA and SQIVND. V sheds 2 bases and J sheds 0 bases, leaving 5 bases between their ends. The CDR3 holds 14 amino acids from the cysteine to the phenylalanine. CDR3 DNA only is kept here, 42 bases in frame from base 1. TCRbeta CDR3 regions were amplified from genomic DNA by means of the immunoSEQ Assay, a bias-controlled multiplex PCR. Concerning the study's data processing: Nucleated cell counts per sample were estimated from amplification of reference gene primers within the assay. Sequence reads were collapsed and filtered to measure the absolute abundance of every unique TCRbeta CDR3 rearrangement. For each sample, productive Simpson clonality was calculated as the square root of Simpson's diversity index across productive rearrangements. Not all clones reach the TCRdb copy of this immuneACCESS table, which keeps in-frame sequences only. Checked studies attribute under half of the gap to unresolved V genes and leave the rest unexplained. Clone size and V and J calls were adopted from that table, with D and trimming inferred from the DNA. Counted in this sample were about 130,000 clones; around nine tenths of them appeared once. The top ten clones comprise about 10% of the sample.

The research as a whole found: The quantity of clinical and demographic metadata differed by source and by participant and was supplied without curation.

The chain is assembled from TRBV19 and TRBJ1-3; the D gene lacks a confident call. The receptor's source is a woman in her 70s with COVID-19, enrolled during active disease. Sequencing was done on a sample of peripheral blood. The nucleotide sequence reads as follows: TGTGCCAGTAGTATACCGGGCTCTGGAAACACCATATATTTT. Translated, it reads CASSIPGSGNTIYF.